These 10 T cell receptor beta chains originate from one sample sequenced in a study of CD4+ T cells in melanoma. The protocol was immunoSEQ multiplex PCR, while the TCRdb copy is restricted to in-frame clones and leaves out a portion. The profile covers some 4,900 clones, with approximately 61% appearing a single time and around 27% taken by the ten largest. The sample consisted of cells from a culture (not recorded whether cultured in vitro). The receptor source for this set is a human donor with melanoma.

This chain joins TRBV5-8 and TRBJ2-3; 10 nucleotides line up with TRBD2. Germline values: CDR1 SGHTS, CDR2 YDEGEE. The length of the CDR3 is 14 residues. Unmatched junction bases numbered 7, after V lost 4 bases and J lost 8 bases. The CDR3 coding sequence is TGTGCCAGCAGCGGAAGCGGGGGGGTTCCTACGCAGTATTTT. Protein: CASSGSGGVPTQYF.

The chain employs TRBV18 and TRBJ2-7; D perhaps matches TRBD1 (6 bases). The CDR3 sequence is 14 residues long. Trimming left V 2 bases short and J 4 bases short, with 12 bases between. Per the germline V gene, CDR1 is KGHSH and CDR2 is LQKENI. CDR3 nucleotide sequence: TGTGCCAGCTCACCAGGGGCAGGGGAGTACGAGCAGTACTTC. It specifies CASSPGAGEYEQYF.

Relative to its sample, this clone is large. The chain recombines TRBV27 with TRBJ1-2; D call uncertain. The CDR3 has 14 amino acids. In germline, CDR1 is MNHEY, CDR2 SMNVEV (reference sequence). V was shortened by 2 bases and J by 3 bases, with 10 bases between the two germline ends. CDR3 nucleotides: TGTGCCAGCAGTTTAAGTAGGGATGACTATGGCTACACCTTC. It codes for CASSLSRDDYGYTF.

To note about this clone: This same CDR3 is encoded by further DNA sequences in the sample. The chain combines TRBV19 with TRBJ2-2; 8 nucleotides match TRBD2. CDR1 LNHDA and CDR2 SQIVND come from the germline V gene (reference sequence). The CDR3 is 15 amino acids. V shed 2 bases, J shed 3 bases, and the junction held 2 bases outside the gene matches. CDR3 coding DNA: TGTGCCAGTAGTATATACGGGGGGGACACCGGGGAGCTGTTTTTT. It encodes CASSIYGGDTGELFF.

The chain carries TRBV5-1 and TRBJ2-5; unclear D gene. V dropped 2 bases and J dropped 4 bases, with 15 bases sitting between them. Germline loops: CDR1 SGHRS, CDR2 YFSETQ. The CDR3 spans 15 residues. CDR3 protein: CASSFLGLGSETQYF. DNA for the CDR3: TGCGCCAGCAGCTTTCTGGGGTTAGGATCAGAGACCCAGTACTTC. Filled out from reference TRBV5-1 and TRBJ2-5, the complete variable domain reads KAGVTQTPRYLIKTRGQQVTLSCSPISGHRSVSWYQQTPGQGLQFLFEYFSETQRNKGNFPGRFSGRQFSNSRSEMNVSTLELGDSALYLCASSFLGLGSETQYFGPGTRLLVL.

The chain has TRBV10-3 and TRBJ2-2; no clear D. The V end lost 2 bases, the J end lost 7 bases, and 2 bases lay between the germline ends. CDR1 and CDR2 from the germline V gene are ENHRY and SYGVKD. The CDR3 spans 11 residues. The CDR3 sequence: CAISEVGELFF. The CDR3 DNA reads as TGTGCCATCAGTGAGGTCGGGGAGCTGTTTTTT.

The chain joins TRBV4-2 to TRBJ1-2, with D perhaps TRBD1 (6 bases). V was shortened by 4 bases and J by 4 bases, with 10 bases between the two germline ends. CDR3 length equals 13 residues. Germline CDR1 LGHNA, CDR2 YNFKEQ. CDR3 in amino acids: CASSPRGGYGYTF. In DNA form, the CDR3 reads TGTGCCAGCAGCCCTCGAGGGGGCTATGGCTACACCTTC.

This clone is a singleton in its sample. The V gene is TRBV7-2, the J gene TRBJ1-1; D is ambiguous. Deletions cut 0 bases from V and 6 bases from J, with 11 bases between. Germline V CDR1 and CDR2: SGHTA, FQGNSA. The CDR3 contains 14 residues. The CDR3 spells CASSLAGSGSEAFF. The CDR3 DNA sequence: TGTGCCAGCAGCTTAGCGGGATCAGGTTCTGAAGCTTTCTTT.

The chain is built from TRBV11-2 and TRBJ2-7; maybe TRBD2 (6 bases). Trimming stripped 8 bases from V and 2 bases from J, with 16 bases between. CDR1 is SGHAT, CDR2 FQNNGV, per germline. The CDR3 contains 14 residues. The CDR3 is CASVDERGAYEQYF. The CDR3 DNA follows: TGTGCCAGCGTCGACGAACGCGGGGCCTACGAGCAGTACTTC. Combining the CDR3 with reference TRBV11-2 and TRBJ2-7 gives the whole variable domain EAGVAQSPRYKIIEKRQSVAFWCNPISGHATLYWYQQILGQGPKLLIQFQNNGVVDDSQLPKDRFSAERLKGVDSTLKIQPAKLEDSAVYLCASVDERGAYEQYFGPGTRLTVT.

CDR3 protein: CASSANYEQYF. In nucleotides, the CDR3 is TGCGCCAGCAGCGCTAACTACGAGCAGTACTTC. V and J are TRBV5-1 and TRBJ2-7; unclear D gene. V shed 4 bases and J shed 3 bases, with 5 bases lying between them. The CDR3 spans 11 residues. Germline CDR1 and CDR2: SGHRS and YFSETQ.